The next 16 T cell receptor beta chains were all read from a single sample in a study of cytomegalovirus exposure and HLA in healthy donors. Primers included in the PCR were 60 Vbeta and 13 Jbeta primers. The assay was immunoSEQ multiplex PCR, and TCRdb's table has in-frame clones only and misses some. Of about 150,000 clones in the sample, around two thirds are singletons; the top ten hold 1.5% to 2%. The sequenced material came from PBMCs. The receptors originated from a woman aged 18-35 years in good health and CMV-seronegative.

The chain has TRBV6-7 and TRBJ2-3, with 11 bases fitting TRBD2. TRBV6-7 falls under the ORF class, with uncertain function. There are 15 residues in the CDR3. V lost 6 bases to trimming and J lost 5 bases; unmatched junction nucleotides: 7. For the CDR3, the DNA is TGTGCCAGCAGCTACCCCGGGACTAGCGGAGATACGCAGTATTTT. Amino acid sequence: CASSYPGTSGDTQYF.

This chain joins TRBV2 and TRBJ1-4; 7 bases match TRBD1. The germline CDR1 and CDR2 sequences are SNHLY and FYNNEI. The CDR3 is made up of 14 amino acids. V lost 7 bases to trimming and J lost 2 bases; unmatched junction nucleotides: 4. This chain's CDR3 is CASTKDRTNEKLFF. CDR3 DNA sequence: TGTGCCAGCACCAAGGACAGGACTAATGAAAAACTGTTTTTT.

V and J are TRBV6-5 and TRBJ1-2; D gene uncertain. CDR1 is MNHEY and CDR2 is SVGAGI in the germline V gene. V shed 8 bases and J shed 7 bases, with 20 bases lying between them. The CDR3 spans 14 residues. The CDR3 nucleotides read TGTGCCAGCGGACCCGACGAGGTGGGAGGTGGCTACACCTTC. Translation: CASGPDEVGGGYTF.

V usage is TRBV5-1 and J usage is TRBJ2-3, with D maybe TRBD1 (5 bases). CDR1 is SGHRS, CDR2 YFSETQ, per germline. The CDR3 has 16 amino acids. V lost 2 bases and J 3 bases, leaving 16 bases between the germline ends. The CDR3 reads CASSLGALSGTDTQYF. In nucleotides, the CDR3 is TGCGCCAGCAGCTTAGGGGCGCTCTCGGGTACAGATACGCAGTATTTT.

The chain recombines TRBV5-1 with TRBJ1-4, with unresolved D. Germline V gene data show CDR1 as SGHRS and CDR2 as YFSETQ. There are 15 residues in the CDR3. Trimming took 1 base from V and 3 from J, leaving 10 bases between them. This CDR3 is CASSLFGEANEKLFF. CDR3 in DNA: TGCGCCAGCAGCTTGTTTGGGGAGGCTAATGAAAAACTGTTTTTT.

CDR3 nucleotide sequence: TGTGCCAGCAGCTTAGTCCGGACTAGCGGGAACCTCTACAATGAGCAGTTCTTC. Translation gives CASSLVRTSGNLYNEQFF. This chain uses TRBV7-8 with TRBJ2-1; 12 nucleotides agree with TRBD2. Per germline, CDR1 SGHVS and CDR2 FQNEAQ. J lost 3 bases, V lost 1 base, and 7 bases had no gene match. The CDR3 runs 18 residues.

This chain joins TRBV7-9 and TRBJ2-2; D is perhaps TRBD1 (6 bases). V lost 5 bases to trimming and J lost 2 bases, with 21 bases between them. The germline CDR1 and CDR2 sequences are SEHNR and FQNEAQ (reference sequence). The CDR3 covers 18 residues. CDR3 coding DNA: TGTGCCAGCAGCCCCCGGGACAACTTCTTTATTAACACCGGGGAGCTGTTTTTT. Its protein is CASSPRDNFFINTGELFF. The complete variable domain, with remaining parts taken from reference TRBV7-9 and TRBJ2-2, reads DTGVSQNPRHKITKRGQNVTFRCDPISEHNRLYWYRQTLGQGPEFLTYFQNEAQLEKSRLLSDRFSAERPKGSFSTLEIQRTEQGDSAMYLCASSPRDNFFINTGELFFGEGSRLTVL.

This chain links TRBV5-6 with TRBJ2-1; D possibly corresponds to TRBD2 (7 bases). Germline values: CDR1 SGHDT, CDR2 YYEEEE. This CDR3 comprises 14 residues. V lost 1 base and J 5 bases, leaving 10 bases between the germline ends. CDR3 in amino acids: CASSLRGGDNEQFF. CDR3 DNA: TGTGCCAGCAGCTTGAGGGGGGGCGACAATGAGCAGTTCTTC.

The V gene is TRBV5-1, the J gene TRBJ1-6; TRBD1 might be the D (5 bases). V was trimmed by 3 bases and J by 6 bases, leaving 10 bases between them. Germline V gene data show CDR1 as SGHRS and CDR2 as YFSETQ. The CDR3 is made up of 14 amino acids. The CDR3 DNA reads as TGCGCCAGCAGCTCGGGGGTCCTTAATTCACCCCTCCACTTT. Translated: CASSSGVLNSPLHF.

The CDR3 spells CASSLIGGLSTDTQYF. The CDR3 DNA is TGTGCCAGCAGCTTGATCGGGGGACTAAGCACAGATACGCAGTATTTT. The chain carries TRBV5-4 and TRBJ2-3; 7 bases line up with TRBD2. This CDR3 spans 16 amino acids. Germline values: CDR1 SGHNT, CDR2 YYREEE (reference sequence). V shed 1 base, J shed 0 bases, and the junction held 5 bases outside the gene matches.

The chain joins TRBV27 to TRBJ2-3; 13 bases match TRBD2. J lost 5 bases, V lost 5 bases, and 4 bases had no gene match. CDR1 and CDR2 (germline): MNHEY, SMNVEV (reference sequence). The CDR3 sequence is 15 residues long. DNA of the CDR3: TGTGCCAGCAGTCCCTGGACTAGCGGGGGAGATACGCAGTATTTT. Its translation: CASSPWTSGGDTQYF.

This clone was observed a handful of times. The gene calls are TRBV11-3 and TRBJ2-1, with D maybe TRBD1 (6 bases). Germline loops: CDR1 SGHNT, CDR2 YENEEA. V was trimmed by 3 bases and J by 3 bases, leaving 9 bases between them. The CDR3 is 14 amino acids. The CDR3 DNA is TGTGCCAGCAGCTTTAGGGGGATCTACAATGAGCAGTTCTTC. It encodes CASSFRGIYNEQFF.

The V call is TRBV12-5, the J call TRBJ2-1; 10 nucleotides align to TRBD2. The ends lost 8 bases at V and 6 bases at J; junction bases unmatched: 7. The CDR3 has 14 residues. Germline loops: CDR1 LGHNT, CDR2 FRNRAP. The CDR3 nucleotides are TGTGCTAGTTCAATCAGCGGGAGGGTCAATGAGCAGTTCTTC. This sequence encodes CASSISGRVNEQFF.

This chain links TRBV4-1 with TRBJ1-5; D is undetermined. Trimming stripped 0 bases from V and 4 bases from J, with 10 bases between. The CDR3 contains 15 residues. Germline lookup yields CDR1 MGHRA and CDR2 YSYEKL. CDR3 sequence reads: CASSQDPGMNQPQHF. CDR3 nucleotides: TGCGCCAGCAGCCAAGACCCGGGGATGAATCAGCCCCAGCATTTT.

This rearrangement joins TRBV7-6 to TRBJ1-1; 12 bases line up with TRBD1. V was pared by 4 bases and J by 4 bases, with 4 bases of the junction left unmatched. The CDR3 loop spans 15 amino acids. Per the germline V gene, CDR1 is SGHVS and CDR2 is FNYEAQ. This chain's CDR3 is CASSWDRGQGTEAFF. CDR3 nucleotide sequence: TGTGCCAGCAGCTGGGACAGGGGGCAGGGCACTGAAGCTTTCTTT.

The V and J genes are TRBV27 and TRBJ1-5; D is undetermined. Germline CDR1 and CDR2: MNHEY and SMNVEV (reference sequence). The CDR3 consists of 15 residues. V was trimmed by 3 bases and J by 0 bases, leaving 9 bases between them. The CDR3 sequence is CASSFTVDSNQPQHF. The CDR3 DNA reads TGTGCCAGCAGTTTTACGGTTGATAGCAATCAGCCCCAGCATTTT.